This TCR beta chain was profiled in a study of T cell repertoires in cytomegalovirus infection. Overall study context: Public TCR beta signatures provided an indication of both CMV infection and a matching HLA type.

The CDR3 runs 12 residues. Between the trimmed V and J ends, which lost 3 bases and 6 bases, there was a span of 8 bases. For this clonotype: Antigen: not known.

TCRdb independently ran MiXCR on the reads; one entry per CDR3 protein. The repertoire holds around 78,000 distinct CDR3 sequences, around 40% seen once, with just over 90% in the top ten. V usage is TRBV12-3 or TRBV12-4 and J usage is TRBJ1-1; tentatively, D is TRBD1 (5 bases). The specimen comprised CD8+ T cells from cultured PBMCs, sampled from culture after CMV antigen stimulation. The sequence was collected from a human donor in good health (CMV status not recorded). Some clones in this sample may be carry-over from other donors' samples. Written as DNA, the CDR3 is TGTGCCAGCAGTTTTAAGGGGCCTGAAGCTTTCTTT. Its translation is CASSFKGPEAFF.